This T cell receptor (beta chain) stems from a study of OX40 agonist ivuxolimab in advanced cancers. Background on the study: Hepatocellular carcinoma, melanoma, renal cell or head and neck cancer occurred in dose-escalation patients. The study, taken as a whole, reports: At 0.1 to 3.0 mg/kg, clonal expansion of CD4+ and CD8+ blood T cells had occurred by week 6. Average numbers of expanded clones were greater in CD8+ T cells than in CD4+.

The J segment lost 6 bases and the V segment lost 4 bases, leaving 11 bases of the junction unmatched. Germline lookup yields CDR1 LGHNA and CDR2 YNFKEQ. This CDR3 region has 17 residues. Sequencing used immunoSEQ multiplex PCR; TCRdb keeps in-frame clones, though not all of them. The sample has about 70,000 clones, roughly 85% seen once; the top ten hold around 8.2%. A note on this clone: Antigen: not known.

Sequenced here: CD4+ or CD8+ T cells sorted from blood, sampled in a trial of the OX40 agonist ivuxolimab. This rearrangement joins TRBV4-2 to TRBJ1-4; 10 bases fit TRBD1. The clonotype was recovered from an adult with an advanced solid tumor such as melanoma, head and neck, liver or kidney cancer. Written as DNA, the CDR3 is TGTGCCAGCAGCCGAACCGGGACAGGGGATTCCGATGAAAAACTGTTTTTT. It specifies CASSRTGTGDSDEKLFF.